This is a list of T cell receptor beta chains from one sample in a study of vaccination and CD4 T cells after COVID-19. The antigens for these receptors are not known. TCRdb itself ran the PCR reads through MiXCR, one entry per CDR3 protein. The sample carries about 7,100 distinct CDR3 sequences, just over 45% recorded once. Specimen: CD4+ T cells from blood, cultured in vitro. Every receptor here comes from a human donor in good health. Each CDR3 is given with its conserved first and last residue. The order of the fields is V gene, J gene, clone size, CDR3 protein. A clone size is listed for some rows: how often the clone was seen (once, few, many), or a class if it is expanded.

v_gene: TRBV7-9
j_gene: TRBJ2-6
abundance: .
CDR3aa: CASSLISSGANVLTF

v_gene: TRBV7-2
j_gene: TRBJ2-5
abundance: .
CDR3aa: CASSLVGQLETQYF

v_gene: TRBV12-3/TRBV12-4
j_gene: TRBJ1-6
abundance: few
CDR3aa: CASSSGRGQSPLHF

v_gene: TRBV30
j_gene: TRBJ1-2
abundance: .
CDR3aa: CAWGTGYTF

v_gene: TRBV20-1
j_gene: TRBJ1-2
abundance: few
CDR3aa: CSPKQKGGGYTF

v_gene: TRBV15
j_gene: TRBJ2-5
abundance: .
CDR3aa: CATSLNWETQYF

v_gene: TRBV20-1
j_gene: TRBJ1-6
abundance: .
CDR3aa: CSARGSGKSSPLHF

v_gene: TRBV6-1
j_gene: TRBJ2-5
abundance: .
CDR3aa: CASRYSGVETQYF

v_gene: TRBV24-1
j_gene: TRBJ2-5
abundance: few
CDR3aa: CATSAREFDQETQYF

v_gene: TRBV2
j_gene: TRBJ1-5
abundance: .
CDR3aa: CASSGTGVTNQPQHF

v_gene: TRBV7-2
j_gene: TRBJ1-3
abundance: hyperexpanded
CDR3aa: CASSQYRDTGNTIYF

v_gene: TRBV6-4
j_gene: TRBJ2-1
abundance: medium-sized
CDR3aa: CASSDSSGGANEQFF

v_gene: TRBV10-1
j_gene: TRBJ2-2
abundance: .
CDR3aa: CASSPTVRAGELFF

v_gene: TRBV12-3/TRBV12-4
j_gene: TRBJ2-1
abundance: once
CDR3aa: CASSTWTSGGNEQFF

v_gene: TRBV19
j_gene: TRBJ1-2
abundance: .
CDR3aa: CASSYPGQNFYGYTF

v_gene: TRBV20-1
j_gene: TRBJ1-5
abundance: few
CDR3aa: CSAREPGARSQPQHF

v_gene: TRBV6-4
j_gene: TRBJ2-6
abundance: .
CDR3aa: CASSPQGSGANVLTF

v_gene: TRBV9
j_gene: TRBJ1-2
abundance: .
CDR3aa: CASSVATGLGYGYTF

v_gene: TRBV15
j_gene: TRBJ1-4
abundance: .
CDR3aa: CATSKTGELFF

v_gene: TRBV7-2
j_gene: TRBJ1-2
abundance: few
CDR3aa: CASSGGDFYGYTF

v_gene: TRBV2
j_gene: TRBJ2-3
abundance: few
CDR3aa: CASELDTQYF

v_gene: TRBV14
j_gene: TRBJ2-7
abundance: .
CDR3aa: CASSQAGVPYEQYF

v_gene: TRBV27
j_gene: TRBJ1-5
abundance: few
CDR3aa: CASSSATGGNQPQHF

v_gene: TRBV20-1
j_gene: TRBJ1-2
abundance: .
CDR3aa: CSAIYDRPYGYTF

v_gene: TRBV15
j_gene: TRBJ2-7
abundance: .
CDR3aa: CATSRDKGVYEQYF

v_gene: TRBV7-9
j_gene: TRBJ1-2
abundance: .
CDR3aa: CASSLVSGNYGYTF

v_gene: TRBV6-1
j_gene: TRBJ1-1
abundance: few
CDR3aa: CASSARTRTDDSNTEAFF

v_gene: TRBV6-1
j_gene: TRBJ1-2
abundance: few
CDR3aa: CASRFDRGDYGYTF

v_gene: TRBV2
j_gene: TRBJ2-2
abundance: .
CDR3aa: CASSVQPLRGPGELFF

v_gene: TRBV6-4
j_gene: TRBJ2-1
abundance: few
CDR3aa: CASSDSARSSYNEQFF

v_gene: TRBV25-1
j_gene: TRBJ1-1
abundance: .
CDR3aa: CASSFGGRNTEAFF

v_gene: TRBV6-1
j_gene: TRBJ1-1
abundance: .
CDR3aa: CASRTRQTEAFF

v_gene: TRBV11-2
j_gene: TRBJ1-1
abundance: .
CDR3aa: CASSLSEGTEAFF

v_gene: TRBV5-1
j_gene: TRBJ2-5
abundance: .
CDR3aa: CASSSLGETQYF

v_gene: TRBV12-3/TRBV12-4
j_gene: TRBJ2-5
abundance: .
CDR3aa: CASRSLETQYF

v_gene: TRBV24-1
j_gene: TRBJ2-3
abundance: few
CDR3aa: CATSEGLSTDTQYF

v_gene: TRBV20-1
j_gene: TRBJ2-7
abundance: few
CDR3aa: CSARVLAGYEQYF

v_gene: TRBV20-1
j_gene: TRBJ1-3
abundance: few
CDR3aa: CSAANRGHGNTIYF

v_gene: TRBV7-3
j_gene: TRBJ2-3
abundance: once
CDR3aa: CASSLGTRGLGPDTQYF

v_gene: TRBV7-3
j_gene: TRBJ1-1
abundance: few
CDR3aa: CASSFGGSASPEAFF

v_gene: TRBV7-6
j_gene: TRBJ1-1
abundance: .
CDR3aa: CASSSTGNVHTEAFF

v_gene: TRBV19
j_gene: TRBJ2-3
abundance: .
CDR3aa: CASSQGVGTDTQYF

v_gene: TRBV7-9
j_gene: TRBJ1-1
abundance: .
CDR3aa: CASSPGTDTEAFF

v_gene: TRBV6-1
j_gene: TRBJ2-2
abundance: few
CDR3aa: CASRPGQSNTGELFF

v_gene: TRBV7-2
j_gene: TRBJ2-7
abundance: .
CDR3aa: CASTEYLRDEQYF

v_gene: TRBV2
j_gene: TRBJ1-5
abundance: .
CDR3aa: CASTQGGLSNQPQHF